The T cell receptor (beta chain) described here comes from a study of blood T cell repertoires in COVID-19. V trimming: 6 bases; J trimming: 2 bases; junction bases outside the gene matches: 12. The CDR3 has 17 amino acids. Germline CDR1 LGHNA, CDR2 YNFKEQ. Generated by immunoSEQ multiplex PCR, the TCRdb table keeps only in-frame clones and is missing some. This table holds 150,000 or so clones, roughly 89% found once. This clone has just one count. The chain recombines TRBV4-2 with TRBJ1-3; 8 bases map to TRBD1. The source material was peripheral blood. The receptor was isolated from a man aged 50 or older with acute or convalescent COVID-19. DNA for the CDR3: TGTGCCAGCAGTTTCCGAGGACAGGGTGTCGCTGGAAACACCATATATTTT. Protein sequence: CASSFRGQGVAGNTIYF.